Listed below are T cell receptor beta chains from one sample, sequenced in a study of shared clonotypes between healthy human individuals. Data came from immunoSEQ multiplex PCR; TCRdb stores just in-frame clones and leaves some out. The sample includes 650,000 to 800,000 clones, roughly 72% seen only once; the top ten take around 1.7%. Sample: memory CD4+ T cells sorted from blood. These receptors came from a woman under 40 in good health. CDR3s include the opening cysteine and the closing phenylalanine or tryptophan. Fields, in order: clone size, D gene, CDR3 length, V gene, J gene, CDR3 protein, CDR3 DNA. D genes are given only for firm matches. Where a row states a size, it is once, few, many or the class of an expanded clone; other rows omit it.

NA	NA	14	TRBV7-9	TRBJ1-2	CASSYGQGDYGYTF	TGTGCCAGCAGTTACGGGCAGGGAGACTATGGCTACACCTTC
NA	TRBD1	15	TRBV9	TRBJ2-2	CASSPRTGSTGELFF	TGTGCCAGCAGCCCCCGGACAGGATCGACCGGGGAGCTGTTTTTT
many	NA	13	TRBV10-1	TRBJ2-7	CASRPSGSYEQYF	TGCGCCAGCAGGCCCTCGGGGTCCTACGAGCAGTACTTC
NA	TRBD2	14	TRBV5-1	TRBJ2-1	CASSLGRGDNEQFF	TGCGCCAGCAGCTTGGGACGGGGGGACAATGAGCAGTTCTTC
NA	TRBD2	15	TRBV25-1	TRBJ2-1	CASSESSGHYNEQFF	TGTGCCAGCAGTGAATCTAGCGGGCATTACAATGAGCAGTTCTTC
few	NA	13	TRBV5-1	TRBJ1-2	CASSLTGMEGYTF	TGCGCCAGCAGCTTGACAGGGATGGAAGGCTACACCTTC
NA	TRBD1	16	TRBV5-1	TRBJ1-1	CASSPGDRGLHTEAFF	TGCGCCAGCAGCCCCGGGGACAGGGGGCTACACACTGAAGCTTTCTTT
NA	NA	12	TRBV7-9	TRBJ1-1	CASSFQTPEAFF	TGTGCCAGCAGCTTTCAGACCCCTGAAGCTTTCTTT
NA	NA	15	TRBV7-9	TRBJ2-7	CASSSVGRASYEQYF	TGTGCCAGCAGCTCCGTGGGTAGGGCCAGCTACGAGCAGTACTTC
NA	NA	13	TRBV5-1	TRBJ1-2	CASSQRTAYGYTF	TGCGCCAGCAGCCAACGGACCGCCTATGGCTACACCTTC
NA	NA	17	TRBV7-9	TRBJ1-2	CASSGDVGGIRKNGYTF	TGTGCCAGCAGTGGGGACGTCGGAGGGATCCGGAAGAATGGCTACACCTTC
few	NA	15	TRBV4-1	TRBJ2-1	CASSQDGYGYNEQFF	TGCGCCAGCAGCCAAGATGGGTATGGCTACAATGAGCAGTTCTTC
few	NA	12	TRBV2	TRBJ1-3	CASSIYGNTIYF	TGTGCCAGCAGTATTTACGGAAACACCATATATTTT
NA	TRBD1	16	TRBV2	TRBJ2-4	CASRRQGARAKNIQYF	TGTGCCAGCAGGAGACAGGGGGCGCGAGCCAAAAACATTCAGTACTTC
NA	NA	15	TRBV4-1	TRBJ1-2	CASSHPTAGARGYTF	TGCGCCAGCAGCCACCCAACCGCGGGGGCGCGTGGCTACACCTTC
NA	TRBD2	15	TRBV6-6	TRBJ2-1	CASSYSSGTSGEQFF	TGTGCCAGCAGTTACTCCTCCGGGACTAGCGGTGAGCAGTTCTTC
NA	TRBD2	15	TRBV5-1	TRBJ2-1	CASSSGTSGSHEQFF	TGCGCCAGCAGCTCAGGGACTAGCGGGAGTCATGAGCAGTTCTTC
few	TRBD1	14	TRBV5-5	TRBJ2-1	CASSWDRVQDEQFF	TGTGCCAGCAGTTGGGACAGGGTCCAAGATGAGCAGTTCTTC
NA	TRBD2	16	TRBV30	TRBJ2-2	CAWLPGLAGKTGELFF	TGTGCCTGGTTACCGGGACTAGCGGGAAAGACCGGGGAGCTGTTTTTT
NA	TRBD1	18	TRBV11-2	TRBJ1-6	CASSLRTGGSSYNSPLHF	TGTGCCAGCAGCTTACGCACAGGGGGGAGCTCCTATAATTCACCCCTCCACTTT
NA	TRBD1	14	TRBV10-3	TRBJ1-1	CAIREGQANTEAFF	TGTGCCATCAGGGAGGGACAGGCGAACACTGAAGCTTTCTTT